This TCR beta chain is from a study of PD-L1 blockade in urothelial cancer. Method: immunoSEQ multiplex PCR; TCRdb's copy keeps in-frame clones and lacks some. The sample consists of tens of thousands of clones, approximately 90% of them appearing once. This CDR3 contains 15 residues. V gave up 0 bases and J gave up 6 bases, with 16 bases separating them. Germline-derived CDR1 and CDR2 are SGHRS and YFSETQ. As to time point: peripheral blood 6 weeks after treatment start. This chain connects TRBV5-1 to TRBJ2-7; maybe TRBD2 (5 bases). The sequence derives from an elderly woman with urothelial cancer. The sample in question was PBMCs, obtained around atezolizumab (anti-PD-L1) treatment. The CDR3 nucleotides read TGCGCCAGCAGCTTGGCCCCGTTGGTCGCGGGCGAGCAGTACTTC. It encodes CASSLAPLVAGEQYF.